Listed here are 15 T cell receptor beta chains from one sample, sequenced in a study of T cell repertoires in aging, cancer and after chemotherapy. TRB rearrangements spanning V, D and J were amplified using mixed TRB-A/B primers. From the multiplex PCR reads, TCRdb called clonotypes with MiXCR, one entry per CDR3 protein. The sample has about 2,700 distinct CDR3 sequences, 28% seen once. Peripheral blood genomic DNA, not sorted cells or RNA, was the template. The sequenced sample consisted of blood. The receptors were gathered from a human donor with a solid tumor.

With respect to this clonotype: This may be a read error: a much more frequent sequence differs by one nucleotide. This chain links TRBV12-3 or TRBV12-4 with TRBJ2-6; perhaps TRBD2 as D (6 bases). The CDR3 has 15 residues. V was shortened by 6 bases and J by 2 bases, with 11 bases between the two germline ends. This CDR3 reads CASSEWEAGANVLTF. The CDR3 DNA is TGTGCCAGCAGCGAGTGGGAGGCTGGGGCCAACGTCCTGACTTTC.

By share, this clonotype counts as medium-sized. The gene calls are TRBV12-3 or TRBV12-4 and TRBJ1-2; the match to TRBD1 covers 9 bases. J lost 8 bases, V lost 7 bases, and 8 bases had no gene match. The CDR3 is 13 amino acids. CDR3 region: CASTLQGARGYTF. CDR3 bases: TGTGCCAGCACCCTACAGGGGGCGCGAGGCTACACCTTC.

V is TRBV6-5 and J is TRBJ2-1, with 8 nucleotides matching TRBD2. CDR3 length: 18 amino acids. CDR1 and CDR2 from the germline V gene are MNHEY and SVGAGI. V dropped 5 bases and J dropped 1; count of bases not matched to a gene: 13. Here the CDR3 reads CASSEGVSGVISYNEQFF. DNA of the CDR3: TGTGCCAGCAGTGAAGGGGTTAGCGGGGTGATTTCCTACAATGAGCAGTTCTTC.

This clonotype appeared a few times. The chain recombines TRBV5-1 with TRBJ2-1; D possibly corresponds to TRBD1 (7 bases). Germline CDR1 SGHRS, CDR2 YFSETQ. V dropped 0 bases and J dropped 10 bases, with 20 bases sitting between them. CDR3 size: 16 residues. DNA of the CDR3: TGCGCCAGCAGCTTGGCCGGAGGGACAGATCCCCTAGAGCAGTTCTTC. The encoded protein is CASSLAGGTDPLEQFF.

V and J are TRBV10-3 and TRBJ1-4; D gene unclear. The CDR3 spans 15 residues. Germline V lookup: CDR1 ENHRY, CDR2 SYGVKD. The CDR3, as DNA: TGTGTTATCTCCTCCGGGAGGGCTACTAATGAAAAACTGTTTTTT. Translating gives CVISSGRATNEKLFF.

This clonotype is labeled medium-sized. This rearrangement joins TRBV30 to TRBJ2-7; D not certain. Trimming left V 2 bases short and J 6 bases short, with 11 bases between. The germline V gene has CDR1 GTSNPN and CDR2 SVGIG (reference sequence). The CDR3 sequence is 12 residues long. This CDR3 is CAWSSQFGEQYF. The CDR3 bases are TGTGCCTGGAGTAGTCAGTTCGGCGAGCAGTACTTC.

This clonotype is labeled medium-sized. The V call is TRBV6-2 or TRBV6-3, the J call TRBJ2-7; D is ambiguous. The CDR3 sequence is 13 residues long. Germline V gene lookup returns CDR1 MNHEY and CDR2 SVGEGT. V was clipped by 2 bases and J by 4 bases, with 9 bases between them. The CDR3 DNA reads TGTGCCAGCAGTTACAACAGAGTGTACGAGCAGTACTTC. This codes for CASSYNRVYEQYF.

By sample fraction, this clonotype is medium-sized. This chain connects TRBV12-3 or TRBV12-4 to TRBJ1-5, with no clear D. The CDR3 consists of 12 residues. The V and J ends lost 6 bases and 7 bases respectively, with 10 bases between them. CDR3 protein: CASSLPRQPQHF. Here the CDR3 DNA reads TGTGCCAGCAGCCTCCCGAGGCAGCCCCAGCATTTT.

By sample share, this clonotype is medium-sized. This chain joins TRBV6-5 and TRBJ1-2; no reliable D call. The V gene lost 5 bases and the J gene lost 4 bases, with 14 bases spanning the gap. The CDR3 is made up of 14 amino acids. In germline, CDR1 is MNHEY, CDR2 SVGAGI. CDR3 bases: TGTGCCAGCAGTAGCCCTTACGGCCCCTATGGCTACACCTTC. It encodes CASSSPYGPYGYTF.

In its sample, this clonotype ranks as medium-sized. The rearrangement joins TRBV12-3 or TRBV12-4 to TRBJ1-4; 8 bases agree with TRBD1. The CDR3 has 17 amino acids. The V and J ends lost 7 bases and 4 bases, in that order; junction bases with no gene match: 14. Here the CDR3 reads CASNENRGFSVNEKLFF. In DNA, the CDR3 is TGTGCCAGCAACGAGAACAGGGGGTTTAGCGTTAATGAAAAACTGTTTTTT.

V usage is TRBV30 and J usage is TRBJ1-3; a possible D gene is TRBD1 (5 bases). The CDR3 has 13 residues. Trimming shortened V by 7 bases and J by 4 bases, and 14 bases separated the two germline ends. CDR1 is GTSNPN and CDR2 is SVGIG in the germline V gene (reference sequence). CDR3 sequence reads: CASGTGGGNTIYF. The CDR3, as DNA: TGTGCCTCTGGAACGGGGGGAGGAAACACCATATATTTT.

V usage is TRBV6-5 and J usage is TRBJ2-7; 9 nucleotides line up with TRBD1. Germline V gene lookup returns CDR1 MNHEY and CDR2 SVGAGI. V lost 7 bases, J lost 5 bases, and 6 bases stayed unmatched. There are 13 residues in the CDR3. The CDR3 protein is CASTGTGTHEQYF. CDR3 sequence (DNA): TGTGCCAGCACCGGGACAGGGACGCACGAGCAGTACTTC.

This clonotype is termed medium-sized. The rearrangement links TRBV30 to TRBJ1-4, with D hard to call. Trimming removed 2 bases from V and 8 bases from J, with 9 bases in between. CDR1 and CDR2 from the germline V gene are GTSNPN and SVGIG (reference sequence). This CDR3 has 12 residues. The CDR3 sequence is CAWSRISEKLFF. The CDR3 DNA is TGTGCCTGGAGTCGCATTAGCGAAAAACTGTTTTTT.

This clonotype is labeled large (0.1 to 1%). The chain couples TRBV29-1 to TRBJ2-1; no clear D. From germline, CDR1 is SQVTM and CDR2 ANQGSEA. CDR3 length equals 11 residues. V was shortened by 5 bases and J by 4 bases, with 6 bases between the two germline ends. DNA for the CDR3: TGCAGCGTTATTCTTTACAATGAGCAGTTCTTC. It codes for CSVILYNEQFF.

The CDR3 loop is CASSLSNQPQHF. The CDR3, as DNA: TGTGCCAGCAGCTTGTCAAATCAGCCCCAGCATTTT. The chain joins TRBV5-6 to TRBJ1-5, with D unresolved. The ends were cut back, 1 base at V and 4 bases at J, with 3 bases in the middle. The length of the CDR3 is 12 residues. CDR1 is SGHDT, CDR2 YYEEEE, per germline.